This TCR beta chain was obtained from a study of T-cell reconstitution after alpha-beta-depleted transplantation in children (dated by TCRdb to about 2016). Regarding the study in general: T-cell immune reconstitution after TCRalphabeta/CD19-depleted allogeneic hematopoietic cell transplantation in children was quantitatively tracked in the study by means of TCR repertoire profiling. Points the paper makes about the study in general: The high TCRbeta diversity at day 60 in some patients was ascribed to recipient T cells and intrathymic progenitors that had survived conditioning. Over subsequent months, a decline in hyperexpanded clone frequencies was noted, and after one year, T-cell counts and TCRbeta diversity were mostly ascribed to newly produced T cells. About two months after transplant, the apparently early recovery of alphabetaT-cell counts reportedly depended on just several hundred clones that had expanded rapidly and came from non-depleted graft cells.

For CDR1 and CDR2, the germline V gene lists SGHRS and YFSETQ. Including the terminal cysteine and phenylalanine, the CDR3 comprises 15 residues. CDR3 DNA only is kept here, 45 bases in frame from base 1. The junction carries 11 bases between V and J, which are trimmed by 7 bases and 0 bases respectively. The sample's treatment or condition label, in plain terms: allogeneic hematopoietic cell transplantation with graft depleted of TCRalphabeta T cells and CD19 B cells. The transplant recipients were children given TCRalphabeta/CD19-depleted allogeneic hematopoietic cell grafts. A few counts support this clonotype. What this receptor recognizes is not known. Per-nucleotide qualities are absent, and no much larger clonotype sits a single base away. The method behind the library was PCR. Reads for this sample came from an Illumina HiSeq 2500. TCR library preparation used molecular barcoding, with unique molecular identifiers applied to normalize quantification of the TCRbeta repertoire. TCRdb passed the public sequencing reads through fastp at Q25 and MiXCR, retaining productive beta sequences. Rows merge per CDR3 protein into single entries with the most common DNA and genes. The sample table contains fewer than 550,000 distinct CDR3 sequences; only one count was recorded for over 9.5% of them. Of the sample, about 14% is held by the ten largest clones.

The receptor was derived from a female patient under 10 years old who had a stem cell transplant for aplastic anemia, so the T cells may come from the graft donor. The chain was built from TRBV5-1 and TRBJ1-6; no D gene can be assigned with confidence. This specimen was PBMCs, mostly from graft donor cells, taken 180 days after TCRalphabeta/CD19-depleted stem cell transplant. The nucleotide sequence is given as TGCGCCAGCCGGACCTCGAGCTCCTATAATTCACCCCTCCACTTT. This encodes CASRTSSSYNSPLHF.